This T cell receptor beta chain stems from a study of blood T cell repertoires in COVID-19. Study context: From T cells, B-cell-depleted T cells, or PBMCs came the material, which was cDNA or gDNA.

CDR3 size: 13 residues. Germline-derived CDR1 and CDR2 are SGHNT and YYREEE (reference sequence). The ends lost 4 bases at V and 5 bases at J; junction bases unmatched: 3. Measured with immunoSEQ multiplex PCR; TCRdb has only the in-frame clones, and not every one. The sample includes around 190,000 clones, approximately 89% of them seen just once. The sequencing input was peripheral blood. This sequence was found in a woman in her sixties with acute or convalescent COVID-19. This sequence joins TRBV5-4 and TRBJ1-2, with 9 bases matching TRBD1. This CDR3 is CASSPGQGYGYTF. DNA of the CDR3: TGTGCCAGCAGCCCCGGACAGGGGTATGGCTACACCTTC.